A single sample is the source of the 30 T cell receptor beta chains below, sequenced in a study of glioma-infiltrating T cells after dendritic cell vaccination. Profiled with immunoSEQ multiplex PCR; TCRdb holds only in-frame clones, not every one. Here the sample spans about 67,000 clones, about four fifths being singletons. The sequencing used blood, collected before dendritic cell vaccination. Every receptor here comes from a human donor with glioblastoma.

This clone appeared once. V usage is TRBV25-1 and J usage is TRBJ1-2; TRBD1 matches at 10 bases. CDR3 length equals 13 residues. J gave up 4 bases and V 8 bases, and 4 bases lay outside the gene matches. Germline V gives CDR1 MGHDK, CDR2 SYGVNS. CDR3 loop: CASGRTGGYGYTF. The CDR3 DNA reads TGTGCCAGCGGAAGGACAGGGGGCTATGGCTACACCTTC.

This chain joins TRBV15 and TRBJ2-7, with 7 bases matching TRBD1. The CDR3 loop spans 15 amino acids. J was trimmed by 0 bases and V by 5 bases; bases with no gene match: 7. Germline assignment: CDR1 LNHNV and CDR2 YYDKDF (reference sequence). Here the CDR3 reads CATSALRDSSYEQYF. DNA of the CDR3: TGTGCCACCAGCGCTTTACGGGACAGCTCCTACGAGCAGTACTTC.

This clone was recorded once. The chain combines TRBV27 with TRBJ2-4; D might be TRBD1 (5 bases). Trimming left V 6 bases short and J 8 bases short, with 20 bases between. The CDR3 is 15 residues long. Germline V gene lookup returns CDR1 MNHEY and CDR2 SMNVEV (reference sequence). CDR3 sequence: CASSAKGQGRDIQYF. DNA for the CDR3: TGTGCCAGCAGCGCCAAGGGGCAGGGTAGGGACATTCAGTACTTC.

V is TRBV5-5 and J is TRBJ1-6; D is unclear. This CDR3 region has 15 residues. V lost 1 base, J lost 8 bases, and 13 bases lay in between. The germline CDR1 and CDR2 sequences are SGHKS and YYEKEE (reference sequence). The DNA for the CDR3 is TGTGCCAGCAGCTTGATCGGAGGAGGGCATTCACCCCTCCACTTT. Residues: CASSLIGGGHSPLHF.

As DNA, the CDR3 is TGTGCCAGTAGTATCGGTCACTTCTCTGGAAACACCATATATTTT. This sequence encodes CASSIGHFSGNTIYF. The chain uses TRBV19 and TRBJ1-3; D is uncertain. V was clipped by 3 bases and J by 0 bases, with 9 bases between them. Germline V gives CDR1 LNHDA, CDR2 SQIVND (reference sequence). The length of the CDR3 is 15 residues.

This chain links TRBV15 with TRBJ2-5; 9 bases are shared with TRBD2. Losses at the gene ends were 1 base for V and 5 bases for J; bases not matched to a gene: 5. The CDR3 totals 15 residues. Per the germline V gene, CDR1 is LNHNV and CDR2 is YYDKDF (reference sequence). In nucleotides, the CDR3 is TGTGCCACCAGCAGAGTGGCGGGGGGGCGTGAGACCCAGTACTTC. This codes for CATSRVAGGRETQYF.

In DNA, the CDR3 is TGCGCCAGCAGCCAAGATGGACAACCCTATGAAAAACTGTTTTTT. It encodes CASSQDGQPYEKLFF. The chain joins TRBV4-3 to TRBJ1-4, with a tentative D call TRBD1 (5 bases). Germline V gene lookup returns CDR1 LGHNA and CDR2 YSLEER. V was trimmed by 0 bases and J by 6 bases, leaving 11 bases between them. The CDR3 loop spans 15 amino acids.

The chain has TRBV2 and TRBJ2-7, with 12 bases lining up with TRBD2. CDR3 length: 16 amino acids. After removal of 6 bases from V and 6 bases from J, the junction contained 12 bases not matched to a gene. The germline V gene encodes CDR1 SNHLY and CDR2 FYNNEI. The CDR3 loop reads CASRKGRLAGVGEQYF. In nucleotides, the CDR3 is TGTGCCAGCAGGAAGGGGAGACTAGCGGGGGTTGGCGAGCAGTACTTC.

Points on this clone: Additional DNA sequences in this sample encode the identical CDR3. The J gene is TRBJ1-5, the V gene TRBV7-2, with D tentatively TRBD1 (6 bases). The CDR3 is made up of 14 amino acids. Trimming stripped 4 bases from V and 1 base from J, with 8 bases between. Germline assignment: CDR1 SGHTA and CDR2 FQGNSA. The CDR3 DNA reads TGTGCCAGCAGCTCTCAGGGGAGCAATCAGCCCCAGCATTTT. It specifies CASSSQGSNQPQHF.

Here the CDR3 DNA reads TGTGCCAGCAGCTTGGATCCAGGGGCGACAGATACGCAGTATTTT. It yields the protein CASSLDPGATDTQYF. The chain has TRBV5-8 and TRBJ2-3; possible D gene TRBD1, 6 bases. The CDR3 loop spans 15 amino acids. Germline V lookup: CDR1 SGHTS, CDR2 YDEGEE. The ends were cut back, 0 bases at V and 3 bases at J, with 11 bases in the middle.

V is TRBV4-2 and J is TRBJ1-1; D remains unclear. This CDR3 is built from 16 residues. Germline V gene lookup returns CDR1 LGHNA and CDR2 YNFKEQ. The V end was cut by 1 base, the J end by 1 base, with 13 bases between. CDR3 residues: CASSQGGDVGNTEAFF. CDR3 DNA: TGTGCCAGCAGCCAAGGGGGAGATGTTGGGAACACTGAAGCTTTCTTT.

This clone was detected a few times. The chain has TRBV5-5 and TRBJ1-6; a possible D gene is TRBD1 (5 bases). Germline CDR1 and CDR2: SGHKS and YYEKEE (reference sequence). The CDR3 has 15 amino acids. Trimming removed 4 bases at V and 8 bases at J, with 16 bases between. CDR3 in DNA: TGTGCCAGCAGCGCGGACACAAACCCCTATTCACCCCTCCACTTT. Translated: CASSADTNPYSPLHF.

J is TRBJ1-6 and V is TRBV2; 8 nucleotides agree with TRBD1. Germline trimming cut 6 bases from V and 10 bases from J; bases unmatched to any gene: 5. Germline loops: CDR1 SNHLY, CDR2 FYNNEI. The CDR3 is 13 amino acids. DNA for the CDR3: TGTGCCAGCAGGGACAGGGCTAACTCACCCCTCCACTTT. It translates to CASRDRANSPLHF.

Here the CDR3 DNA reads TGTGCTAGTGGTTTAAATGCCGGCTCCTACGAGCAGTACTTC. It specifies CASGLNAGSYEQYF. The V call is TRBV12-5, the J call TRBJ2-7; the D is unclear. V dropped 3 bases and J dropped 0 bases, with 9 bases sitting between them. CDR1 is LGHNT, CDR2 FRNRAP, per germline. This CDR3 region has 14 residues.

DNA for the CDR3: TGCGCCAGCAGTCAGATCCAGGGCGGGGGCACTGAAGCTTTCTTT. Protein: CASSQIQGGGTEAFF. The chain employs TRBV5-1 and TRBJ1-1; possibly TRBD1 for D (5 bases). This CDR3 contains 15 residues. Germline V lookup: CDR1 SGHRS, CDR2 YFSETQ. Trimming left V 5 bases short and J 4 bases short, with 18 bases between.

The chain couples TRBV19 to TRBJ1-1, with D tentatively TRBD1 (5 bases). V shed 1 base and J shed 5 bases, with 17 bases lying between them. This CDR3 contains 16 residues. CDR1 is LNHDA and CDR2 is SQIVND in the germline V gene (reference sequence). The CDR3 nucleotides are TGTGCCAGTAGTATAGTTTTCCGGGACTTGGGGACTGAAGCTTTCTTT. Translation: CASSIVFRDLGTEAFF.

J is TRBJ1-2 and V is TRBV9; no firm D call. CDR1 and CDR2 from the germline V gene are SGDLS and YYNGEE. Trimming pared 0 bases from V and 6 bases from J, leaving 9 bases between. This CDR3 has 13 residues. CDR3 DNA sequence: TGTGCCAGCAGCGTAGACTGGAGGGATGGCTACACCTTC. Translated, it gives CASSVDWRDGYTF.

The chain couples TRBV14 to TRBJ1-5, with TRBD1 matching over 7 bases. V lost 5 bases to trimming and J lost 4 bases; unmatched junction nucleotides: 8. The CDR3 spans 15 residues. Germline loops: CDR1 SGHDN, CDR2 FVKESK. This chain's CDR3 is CASSEKTGFNQPQHF. The CDR3 coding sequence is TGTGCCAGCAGCGAAAAGACAGGGTTTAATCAGCCCCAGCATTTT.

The V call is TRBV2, the J call TRBJ1-1, with D possibly TRBD1 on 5 matching bases. Trimming took off 10 bases at V and 0 bases at J, with 15 bases between the two ends. Germline-derived CDR1 and CDR2 are SNHLY and FYNNEI. The CDR3 totals 14 residues. CDR3 DNA: TGTGCCATTCAGACAGCTTCCATGAACACTGAAGCTTTCTTT. This translates into CAIQTASMNTEAFF.

V is TRBV4-3 and J is TRBJ1-2; no definite D call. CDR1 and CDR2 (germline): LGHNA, YSLEER. The germline V and J ends were trimmed by 0 bases and 6 bases, with 11 bases remaining between them. This CDR3 has 14 residues. The CDR3 sequence is CASSQEWSEDGYTF. The CDR3, as DNA: TGCGCCAGCAGCCAAGAGTGGTCGGAGGATGGCTACACCTTC.

The chain links TRBV18 to TRBJ1-1; no firm D call. V lost 2 bases and J lost 3, with 10 bases in between. Germline-derived CDR1 and CDR2 are KGHSH and LQKENI. The CDR3 sequence is 14 residues long. CDR3 amino acids: CASSPSASDTEAFF. CDR3 DNA sequence: TGTGCCAGCTCACCATCCGCCAGTGACACTGAAGCTTTCTTT.

This chain links TRBV29-1 with TRBJ1-1, with 8 bases fitting TRBD1. Germline V gene sequence: CDR1 SQVTM, CDR2 ANQGSEA. V shed 7 bases, J shed 4 bases, and the junction held 5 bases outside the gene matches. The CDR3 spans 12 residues. CDR3: CSGGGQGTEAFF. CDR3 sequence (DNA): TGCAGCGGGGGAGGACAGGGCACTGAAGCTTTCTTT.

The rearrangement uses TRBV7-2 and TRBJ1-2, with D possibly matching TRBD1 (6 bases). CDR3 length: 17 amino acids. The V gene lost 1 base and the J gene lost 0 bases, with 15 bases spanning the gap. From germline, CDR1 is SGHTA and CDR2 FQGNSA. This CDR3 reads CASSLDLGAGANYGYTF. For the CDR3, the DNA is TGTGCCAGCAGCTTAGATCTCGGGGCAGGGGCTAACTATGGCTACACCTTC.

The chain couples TRBV13 to TRBJ1-1, with TRBD1 identical over 11 bases. V was pared by 4 bases and J by 5 bases, with 3 bases of the junction left unmatched. The CDR3 length is 14 residues. Looked up from germline, CDR1 is PRHDT and CDR2 is FYEKMQ (reference sequence). The CDR3 loop is CASSWGQGGTEAFF. CDR3 coding DNA: TGTGCCAGCAGCTGGGGACAGGGGGGAACTGAAGCTTTCTTT.

This clone has more than one count but fewer than ten. The chain links TRBV6-1 to TRBJ1-5; 7 bases match TRBD1. The germline gives CDR1 MNHNS, CDR2 SASEGT. The CDR3 contains 16 residues. Trimming cost V 1 base and J 7 bases; bases outside gene matches: 10. The CDR3 DNA follows: TGTGCCAGCAGTGAAGATTCCTGGGACAGATACCAGCCCCAGCATTTT. Protein: CASSEDSWDRYQPQHF.

The chain has TRBV2 and TRBJ1-5, with D maybe TRBD1 (5 bases). The CDR3 has 15 residues. Between the trimmed V and J ends, which lost 3 bases and 5 bases, there was a span of 14 bases. Germline lookup yields CDR1 SNHLY and CDR2 FYNNEI. The CDR3 here is CASSEGVWRDQPQHF. The CDR3 DNA reads as TGTGCCAGCAGTGAGGGGGTCTGGAGGGATCAGCCCCAGCATTTT.

The chain employs TRBV4-1 and TRBJ1-4, with 10 nucleotides matching TRBD1. V was pared by 1 base and J by 7 bases, with 9 bases of the junction left unmatched. The CDR3 extends over 17 amino acids. Looked up from germline, CDR1 is MGHRA and CDR2 is YSYEKL. This CDR3 reads CASSQGVGQGRGEKLFF. CDR3 nucleotides: TGCGCCAGCAGCCAAGGAGTGGGACAGGGGAGGGGTGAAAAACTGTTTTTT.

V gene TRBV2 combines with J gene TRBJ1-1; D possibly corresponds to TRBD1 (5 bases). Trimming pared 7 bases from V and 5 bases from J, leaving 23 bases between. The CDR3 is 16 residues long. CDR1 is SNHLY, CDR2 FYNNEI, per germline. The CDR3 DNA sequence: TGTGCCAGCACCAAGAGCGGGGCTTGGGCCGTTACTGAAGCTTTCTTT. It yields the protein CASTKSGAWAVTEAFF. Looking up the rest from reference TRBV2 and TRBJ1-1 gives the full variable domain: EPEVTQTPSHQVTQMGQEVILRCVPISNHLYFYWYRQILGQKVEFLVSFYNNEISEKSEIFDDQFSVERPDGSNFTLKIRSTKLEDSAMYFCASTKSGAWAVTEAFFGQGTRLTVV.

There are a few counts of this clone. This sequence joins TRBV2 and TRBJ1-1; D possibly corresponds to TRBD1 (6 bases). V lost 1 base to trimming and J lost 0 bases, with 6 bases between them. The CDR3 runs 14 residues. Germline V gene lookup returns CDR1 SNHLY and CDR2 FYNNEI. For the CDR3, the DNA is TGTGCCAGCAGTGAAGACAGGGTGAACACTGAAGCTTTCTTT. As protein: CASSEDRVNTEAFF.

J is TRBJ1-1 and V is TRBV6-1, with D tentatively TRBD1 (6 bases). The V gene's germline CDR1 is MNHNS and CDR2 SASEGT. This CDR3 contains 14 residues. Deletions cut 7 bases from V and 4 bases from J, with 16 bases between. In DNA, the CDR3 is TGTGCCAGCAAGGCCCAGGGACAAAGCACTGAAGCTTTCTTT. It is translated as CASKAQGQSTEAFF.